This entry concerns a single T cell receptor (beta chain). Its antigen remains unknown. Researchers ran the PCR with 60 Vbeta and 13 Jbeta primers. The data were produced by immunoSEQ multiplex PCR, yet TCRdb's version contains in-frame clones alone and is incomplete. The sample lists a few hundred thousand clones; about 80% were seen once. This record belongs to a study of cytomegalovirus exposure and HLA in healthy donors. Findings of the study overall: Several of the most significant clusters appeared, in a later analysis, to be linked to common viral pathogens.

The CDR3 has 14 residues. Germline V gene lookup returns CDR1 MNHEY and CDR2 SMNVEV (reference sequence). With 5 bases clipped from V and 3 bases from J, the junction kept 6 bases outside the gene matches. The chain uses TRBV27 and TRBJ1-1; 7 nucleotides match TRBD1. The sequencing input was PBMCs. The sequence came from a girl between 2 and 10 years old in good health and CMV-seronegative. This chain's CDR3 is CASSDGQVDTEAFF. CDR3 bases: TGTGCCAGCAGTGACGGACAGGTAGACACTGAAGCTTTCTTT.